These 31 T cell receptor beta chains originate from one sample sequenced in a study of blood T cell repertoires in COVID-19. TCRdb's table, derived via immunoSEQ multiplex PCR, lists solely in-frame clones and lacks some. The sample shows about 130,000 clones, approximately 83% of them seen only once. Sequencing input: peripheral blood. All receptors derive from a woman of 80 years or more with acute or convalescent COVID-19.

The chain has TRBV7-2 and TRBJ2-1; D is uncertain. CDR1 is SGHTA and CDR2 is FQGNSA in the germline V gene. V gave up 5 bases and J gave up 2 bases, with 7 bases separating them. This CDR3 comprises 13 residues. The CDR3 spells CASSRSAYNEQFF. The CDR3 DNA follows: TGTGCCAGCAGCCGGTCGGCCTACAATGAGCAGTTCTTC.

V and J are TRBV18 and TRBJ2-3; D may be TRBD2 (5 bases). V lost 4 bases, J lost 5 bases, and 13 bases lay in between. This CDR3 has 14 amino acids. From germline, CDR1 is KGHSH and CDR2 LQKENI. In nucleotides, the CDR3 is TGTGCCAGCTCACAACGACGGGATTTAGATACGCAGTATTTT. It encodes CASSQRRDLDTQYF. Looking up the rest from reference TRBV18 and TRBJ2-3 gives the full variable domain: NAGVMQNPRHLVRRRGQEARLRCSPMKGHSHVYWYRQLPEEGLKFMVYLQKENIIDESGMPKERFSAEFPKEGPSILRIQQVVRGDSAAYFCASSQRRDLDTQYFGPGTRLTVL.

In its sample, this clone was seen once. V gene TRBV19 combines with J gene TRBJ1-4, with no clear D. CDR1 is LNHDA and CDR2 is SQIVND in the germline V gene (reference sequence). The CDR3 contains 14 residues. The V and J ends lost 5 bases and 0 bases respectively, with 7 bases between them. The CDR3 sequence: CASSRGSTNEKLFF. The CDR3 DNA sequence: TGTGCCAGTAGTCGGGGTTCAACTAATGAAAAACTGTTTTTT.

The V gene is TRBV5-6, the J gene TRBJ1-4, with TRBD1 matching over 9 bases. Trimming took 4 bases from V and 7 from J; bases not matched to a gene: 8. Germline-derived CDR1 and CDR2 are SGHDT and YYEEEE. The CDR3 is made up of 15 amino acids. CDR3 DNA sequence: TGTGCCAGCAGCATGACAGGGGGGCCCTTTGAAAAACTGTTTTTT. As protein: CASSMTGGPFEKLFF.

This chain uses TRBV5-1 with TRBJ1-3; D perhaps matches TRBD1 (6 bases). With 1 base removed from V and 4 bases from J, the gap between germline ends came to 9 bases. The germline gives CDR1 SGHRS, CDR2 YFSETQ. The CDR3 is 14 amino acids. CDR3 protein: CASSLSQGGNTIYF. CDR3 DNA: TGCGCCAGCAGCTTGAGTCAGGGGGGAAACACCATATATTTT. The whole variable domain, remainder taken from reference TRBV5-1 and TRBJ1-3, is KAGVTQTPRYLIKTRGQQVTLSCSPISGHRSVSWYQQTPGQGLQFLFEYFSETQRNKGNFPGRFSGRQFSNSRSEMNVSTLELGDSALYLCASSLSQGGNTIYFGEGSWLTVV.

The rearrangement links TRBV5-4 to TRBJ2-1, with D possibly TRBD1 on 6 matching bases. The CDR3 has 13 amino acids. Trimming shortened V by 4 bases and J by 10 bases, and 15 bases separated the two germline ends. CDR1 is SGHNT, CDR2 YYREEE, per germline (reference sequence). The CDR3 protein is CASSQGQLEEQFF. The CDR3, as DNA: TGTGCCAGCAGCCAGGGACAATTGGAAGAGCAGTTCTTC.

The rearrangement links TRBV24-1 to TRBJ2-3; D is perhaps TRBD1 (6 bases). V lost 0 bases and J 2 bases, leaving 8 bases between the germline ends. Germline CDR1 KGHDR, CDR2 SFDVKD. This CDR3 has 15 amino acids. This CDR3 is CATSDLRDTTDTQYF. The CDR3 DNA is TGTGCCACCAGTGATTTGAGGGACACCACAGATACGCAGTATTTT.

This rearrangement joins TRBV5-4 to TRBJ2-3, with D tentatively TRBD2 (7 bases). V was trimmed by 4 bases and J by 2 bases, leaving 14 bases between them. CDR3 length equals 15 residues. Per germline, CDR1 SGHNT and CDR2 YYREEE (reference sequence). For the CDR3, the DNA is TGTGCCAGCAGCCGGGGGGCGGCGTACACAGATACGCAGTATTTT. Its translation: CASSRGAAYTDTQYF.

This clone has a single count. CDR3 sequence reads: CASSAGGLNTIYF. The CDR3 DNA follows: TGTGCCAGCAGCGCAGGGGGCTTAAACACCATATATTTT. The rearrangement joins TRBV9 to TRBJ1-3, with 8 bases matching TRBD1. The CDR3 contains 13 residues. V gave up 3 bases and J gave up 6 bases; unmatched junction bases: 2. CDR1 and CDR2 (germline): SGDLS, YYNGEE.

The chain uses TRBV5-6 and TRBJ1-5; D unresolved. This CDR3 has 14 amino acids. Trimming pared 4 bases from V and 11 bases from J, leaving 19 bases between. CDR1 is SGHDT, CDR2 YYEEEE, per germline. The CDR3 here is CASSDSTLASAQHF. CDR3 DNA: TGTGCCAGCAGCGATTCCACCTTAGCATCGGCCCAGCATTTT.

The chain carries TRBV29-1 and TRBJ1-1; 9 bases line up with TRBD1. Germline V gives CDR1 SQVTM, CDR2 ANQGSEA. Unmatched junction bases numbered 7, after V lost 6 bases and J lost 2 bases. This CDR3 is 14 amino acids long. This CDR3 is CSVGADRGNTEAFF. The CDR3 coding sequence is TGCAGCGTCGGCGCGGACAGGGGAAACACTGAAGCTTTCTTT.

The rearrangement uses TRBV7-3 and TRBJ2-1; the match to TRBD1 covers 9 bases. Germline-derived CDR1 and CDR2 are SGHTA and FQGTGA. This CDR3 region has 14 residues. Trimming cost V 4 bases and J 9 bases; bases outside gene matches: 7. The CDR3: CASSSNRGQSEQFF. CDR3 DNA: TGTGCCAGCAGCTCCAACAGGGGGCAAAGTGAGCAGTTCTTC.

The chain is built from TRBV7-9 and TRBJ1-6; D call uncertain. Per the germline V gene, CDR1 is SEHNR and CDR2 is FQNEAQ (reference sequence). The CDR3 is 13 residues long. V was cut by 5 bases and J by 8 bases, with 10 bases left in between. CDR3 sequence (DNA): TGTGCCAGCAGCCCCCGTATTGATTCACCCCTCCACTTT. Residues: CASSPRIDSPLHF.

The genes are TRBV6-2 or TRBV6-3 and TRBJ2-7; 9 positions match TRBD1. There are 15 residues in the CDR3. V trimming: 2 bases; J trimming: 6 bases; junction bases outside the gene matches: 8. Germline V gene lookup returns CDR1 MNHEY and CDR2 SVGEGT. The CDR3 spells CASSYQDRGVTEQYF. Here the CDR3 DNA reads TGTGCCAGCAGTTACCAGGACAGGGGAGTGACCGAGCAGTACTTC.

The CDR3, as DNA: TGTGCCACCAGTAGGGGGTTCCAAGAGACCCAGTACTTC. Protein product: CATSRGFQETQYF. The V gene is TRBV24-1, the J gene TRBJ2-5; a possible D gene is TRBD1 (6 bases). Between the trimmed V and J ends, which lost 6 bases and 1 base, there was a span of 8 bases. CDR3 length equals 13 residues. Germline V CDR1 and CDR2: KGHDR, SFDVKD.

This clone was recorded a few times. The chain carries TRBV12-5 and TRBJ1-2; 7 bases line up with TRBD1. The V segment lost 1 base and the J segment 4 bases; nucleotides outside the gene matches: 3. The CDR3 contains 14 residues. CDR1 is LGHNT and CDR2 is FRNRAP in the germline V gene. CDR3 DNA sequence: TGTGCTAGTGGTTTGGACCAGGGGGTCTATGGCTACACCTTC. It yields the protein CASGLDQGVYGYTF.

This clone has just one count. This chain joins TRBV27 and TRBJ2-1; perhaps TRBD2 as D (7 bases). The CDR3 runs to 16 residues. Germline V CDR1 and CDR2: MNHEY, SMNVEV (reference sequence). Trimming shortened V by 5 bases and J by 10 bases, and 24 bases separated the two germline ends. The CDR3 spells CASSLIPGGPRKEQFF. CDR3 in DNA: TGTGCCAGCAGTCTCATCCCGGGGGGCCCTCGGAAAGAGCAGTTCTTC.

The chain combines TRBV6-5 with TRBJ1-1; 9 bases fit TRBD1. After removal of 5 bases from V and 4 bases from J, the junction contained 8 bases not matched to a gene. Per germline, CDR1 MNHEY and CDR2 SVGAGI. CDR3 size: 15 residues. The CDR3 here is CASSQRQGGVTEAFF. The CDR3, as DNA: TGTGCCAGCAGTCAGCGACAGGGGGGAGTCACTGAAGCTTTCTTT.

The chain carries TRBV30 and TRBJ1-1, with D possibly matching TRBD1 (5 bases). With 8 bases removed from V and 8 bases from J, the gap between germline ends came to 9 bases. CDR3 length: 9 amino acids. The germline CDR1 and CDR2 sequences are GTSNPN and SVGIG (reference sequence). The CDR3: CAPRGEAFF. CDR3 DNA: TGTGCCCCCCGGGGGGAAGCTTTCTTT.

This clone showed up just a few times. The CDR3 coding sequence is TGTGCCAGCAGCCAAGAAGCCGGGAGCACTGAAGCTTTCTTT. It is translated as CASSQEAGSTEAFF. The V gene is TRBV4-2, the J gene TRBJ1-1, with D uncertain. In germline, CDR1 is LGHNA, CDR2 YNFKEQ. This CDR3 comprises 14 residues. V was pared by 0 bases and J by 4 bases, with 9 bases between.

V and J are TRBV6-6 and TRBJ1-4, with 8 bases matching TRBD1. The CDR3 covers 14 residues. Losses at the gene ends were 1 base for V and 7 bases for J; bases not matched to a gene: 2. The germline V gene encodes CDR1 MNHNY and CDR2 SVGAGI (reference sequence). The CDR3 protein is CASSYLGTGEKLFF. CDR3 nucleotide sequence: TGTGCCAGCAGTTACTTGGGGACAGGTGAAAAACTGTTTTTT.

In this sample, this clone turned up a few times. The chain joins TRBV9 to TRBJ1-4, with TRBD1 matching 8 bases. CDR1 SGDLS and CDR2 YYNGEE come from the germline V gene. After removal of 3 bases from V and 7 bases from J, the junction contained 11 bases not matched to a gene. The CDR3 runs to 16 residues. The chain's CDR3 is CASSAPYRTGCEKLFF. The CDR3 DNA reads as TGTGCCAGCAGCGCCCCCTATCGGACAGGGTGTGAAAAACTGTTTTTT.

This clone appeared once. The chain uses TRBV29-1 and TRBJ1-1, with D uncertain. CDR1 and CDR2 (germline): SQVTM, ANQGSEA. There are 14 residues in the CDR3. The ends were cut back, 7 bases at V and 4 bases at J, with 19 bases in the middle. CDR3 sequence: CSAAPPGGPTEAFF. DNA for the CDR3: TGCAGCGCTGCCCCGCCCGGAGGCCCCACTGAAGCTTTCTTT.

The chain couples TRBV6-5 to TRBJ1-2; 8 nucleotides agree with TRBD1. The junction had 14 bases not matched to a gene; V was cut back by 4 bases and J by 7 bases. CDR1 and CDR2 from the germline V gene are MNHEY and SVGAGI. The CDR3 consists of 16 residues. CDR3 in DNA: TGTGCCAGCAGTTCATCCGGGACAGGATTGATAAGTGGCTACACCTTC. This gives the protein CASSSSGTGLISGYTF.

The genes are TRBV7-2 and TRBJ1-4; D is unclear. Trimming took 5 bases from V and 5 from J, leaving 15 bases between them. Germline V gene lookup returns CDR1 SGHTA and CDR2 FQGNSA. The CDR3 contains 15 residues. The CDR3 reads CASSHGGGRNEKLFF. In DNA form, the CDR3 reads TGTGCCAGCAGCCATGGTGGAGGGCGAAATGAAAAACTGTTTTTT.

CDR3 bases: TGTGCCAGCAGCCTTAATTCCGGTAATTCACCCCTCCACTTT. Its translation: CASSLNSGNSPLHF. The V call is TRBV3-1 (or the pseudogene TRBV3-2), the J call TRBJ1-6; D is unresolved. In germline, CDR1 is LGHDT, CDR2 YNNKEL (reference sequence). V lost 4 bases, J lost 6 bases, and 10 bases lay in between. CDR3 length: 14 residues.

The chain uses TRBV4-2 and TRBJ2-7; 7 bases are a match to TRBD2. The ends lost 0 bases at V and 2 bases at J; junction bases unmatched: 10. The CDR3 length is 17 residues. Germline V lookup: CDR1 LGHNA, CDR2 YNFKEQ. The CDR3 nucleotides are TGTGCCAGCAGCCAAGATAACATGGCGGGGGAGACCTACGAGCAGTACTTC. Translated: CASSQDNMAGETYEQYF.

This clone showed up just a few times. The genes are TRBV5-6 and TRBJ1-6, with 7 nucleotides matching TRBD1. J was trimmed by 6 bases and V by 4 bases; bases with no gene match: 10. This CDR3 has 16 amino acids. Germline loops: CDR1 SGHDT, CDR2 YYEEEE. CDR3 in amino acids: CASSPLRTGLNSPLHF. CDR3 bases: TGTGCCAGCAGCCCCCTTAGGACAGGACTTAATTCACCCCTCCACTTT.

The V gene is TRBV6-6, the J gene TRBJ2-2; TRBD2 matches at 11 bases. The CDR3 has 21 amino acids. Germline V gene sequence: CDR1 MNHNY, CDR2 SVGAGI (reference sequence). V gave up 5 bases and J gave up 5 bases; unmatched junction bases: 22. CDR3 bases: TGTGCCAGCAGTCAGTCACGGGTTCTAGCGGGGGGCCGTGGTTGGACCGGGGAGCTGTTTTTT. Residues: CASSQSRVLAGGRGWTGELFF.

The chain recombines TRBV24-1 with TRBJ1-2; D perhaps matches TRBD1 (6 bases). The CDR3 runs to 11 residues. Germline V CDR1 and CDR2: KGHDR, SFDVKD. Trimming took 12 bases from V and 11 from J, leaving 18 bases between them. The CDR3: CAAFSGQPYTF. The CDR3 bases are TGTGCCGCCTTCTCTGGACAGCCATACACCTTC.

CDR3 in DNA: TGTGCCAGCACCAAGGGGAGACAGGGCAGAGGAGGCTACACCTTC. This translates into CASTKGRQGRGGYTF. The chain has TRBV3-1 (or the pseudogene TRBV3-2) and TRBJ1-2, with 7 bases fitting TRBD1. J gave up 8 bases and V 7 bases, and 16 bases lay outside the gene matches. This CDR3 is built from 15 residues. Germline loops: CDR1 LGHDT, CDR2 YNNKEL (reference sequence).